This T cell receptor (beta chain) originates from a study of blood T cell repertoires in COVID-19. The CDR3 spans 14 residues. Germline V lookup: CDR1 SNHLY, CDR2 FYNNEI. Trimming removed 6 bases from V and 6 bases from J; junction bases left unmatched: 7. Participants had their cohort set by participant-reported clinical history. Cohort 3 recovered donors had two negative PCRs, clearance, or symptom resolution. Profiling relied on immunoSEQ multiplex PCR, and the TCRdb table lists in-frame clones only, not all of them. The sample consists of some 260,000 clones, over 80% of them appearing once. The TCR sequence derives from a woman aged 18-29 years who had recovered from COVID-19. The V and J genes are TRBV2 and TRBJ1-4; 7 bases agree with TRBD1. The sequenced material came from PBMCs or T cells enriched from blood (not recorded which). The CDR3 region is CASRPDRDYEKLFF. Written as DNA, the CDR3 is TGTGCCAGCAGGCCTGACAGGGATTATGAAAAACTGTTTTTT.